This T cell receptor beta chain was profiled in a study of a mutant IDH1 vaccine in newly diagnosed glioma. Study at large: Previous care, which was radiotherapy, temozolomide, or both, most often involved both. Study findings and constraints: Top-clonotype changes in peripheral T cells seemed unrelated to pseudoprogression.

Time point reported: week 47, end of study. Doses of 300 ug of mutant IDH1 20-mer peptide were given with topical imiquimod. The CDR3 length is 17 residues. J gave up 5 bases and V 4 bases, and 10 bases lay outside the gene matches. The germline CDR1 and CDR2 sequences are ENHRY and SYGVKD. The repertoire was sequenced with immunoSEQ multiplex PCR; TCRdb's copy has only in-frame clones and lacks some. The sample has nearly 25,000 clones, 82% seen once; the top ten hold about 4%. This clone was seen just once. Its target is not known. The sample consisted of PBMCs, taken from a glioma patient whose treatment included an IDH1 peptide vaccine. The receptor was isolated from a man aged 35 to 55 with glioma. Some clones in this sample may be carry-over from other donors' samples. V and J are TRBV10-3 and TRBJ2-2, with 10 positions matching TRBD1. This chain's CDR3 is CAISALSDRGQTGELFF. CDR3 DNA: TGTGCCATCAGTGCGCTCAGCGACAGGGGGCAGACCGGGGAGCTGTTTTTT.